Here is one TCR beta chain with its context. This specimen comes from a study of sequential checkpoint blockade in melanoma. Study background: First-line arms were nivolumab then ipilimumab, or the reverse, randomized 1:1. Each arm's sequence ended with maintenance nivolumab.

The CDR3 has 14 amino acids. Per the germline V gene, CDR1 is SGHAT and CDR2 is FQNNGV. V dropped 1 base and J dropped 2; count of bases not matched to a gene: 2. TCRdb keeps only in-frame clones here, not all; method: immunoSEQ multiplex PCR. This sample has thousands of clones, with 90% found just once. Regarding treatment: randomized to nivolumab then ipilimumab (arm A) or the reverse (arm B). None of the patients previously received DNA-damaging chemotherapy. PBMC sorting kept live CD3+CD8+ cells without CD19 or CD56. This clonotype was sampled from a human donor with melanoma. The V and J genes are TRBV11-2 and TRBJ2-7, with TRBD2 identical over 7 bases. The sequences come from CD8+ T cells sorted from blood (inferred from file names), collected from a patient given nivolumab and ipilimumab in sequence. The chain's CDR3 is CASSLGGRAYEQYF. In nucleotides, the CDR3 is TGTGCCAGCAGCTTAGGTGGGAGGGCCTACGAGCAGTACTTC.